A single sample is the source of the 8 T cell receptor beta chains below, sequenced in a study of response to subunit inactivated influenza vaccine. MiXCR was run by TCRdb on the RT-PCR reads, yielding one entry per CDR3 protein. The repertoire holds under 200,000 distinct CDR3 sequences, with approximately 12% as singletons. The source material was CD8+ T cells sorted from PBMCs, sampled around 25 months after vaccination. Receptors were obtained from a man aged 50 to 75 who received an inactivated influenza vaccine.

This clonotype turned up a few times. The chain links TRBV5-1 to TRBJ2-5; 12 nucleotides match TRBD2. The CDR3 loop spans 18 amino acids. CDR1 is SGHRS, CDR2 YFSETQ, per germline. V gave up 0 bases and J gave up 0 bases; unmatched junction bases: 6. The CDR3, as DNA: TGCGCCAGCAGCTTGGGGACTAGCGGGGCCGACTACCAAGAGACCCAGTACTTC. As protein: CASSLGTSGADYQETQYF.

The table lists this clonotype with a few counts. V is TRBV10-2 and J is TRBJ1-1; tentative D call: TRBD1 (5 bases). This CDR3 comprises 13 residues. Germline CDR1 is WSHSY and CDR2 is SAAADI. Trimming cost V 6 bases and J 4 bases, with 12 bases left between them. CDR3 bases: TGCGCCAGCAGCTGGACCGGGACCACTGAAGCTTTCTTT. This codes for CASSWTGTTEAFF.

As to this clonotype: This may be a read error, as it is one base from a much larger clone. The chain is built from TRBV6-2 or TRBV6-3 and TRBJ2-1; D might be TRBD1 (6 bases). The length of the CDR3 is 13 residues. The germline CDR1 and CDR2 sequences are MNHEY and SVGEGT. CDR3 in DNA: TGTGCCAGCAGCGACAGGACCTACAATGTGCAGTTCTTC. Amino acids: CASSDRTYNVQFF.

V usage is TRBV29-1 and J usage is TRBJ2-5, with a tentative D call TRBD2 (6 bases). The length of the CDR3 is 17 residues. CDR1 and CDR2 (germline): SQVTM, ANQGSEA. Trimming left V 2 bases short and J 2 bases short, with 21 bases between. Here the CDR3 DNA reads TGCAGCGTTGAAAGGCTAGGCCAACTAGCTCGGCAAGAGACCCAGTACTTC. Translated: CSVERLGQLARQETQYF. Looking up the rest from reference TRBV29-1 and TRBJ2-5 gives the full variable domain: SAVISQKPSRDICQRGTSLTIQCQVDSQVTMMFWYRQQPGQSLTLIATANQGSEATYESGFVIDKFPISRPNLTFSTLTVSNMSPEDSSIYLCSVERLGQLARQETQYFGPGTRLLVL.

Written as DNA, the CDR3 is TGTGCCAGCAGTTTATTGGGGGCAAGCTCCTACAATGAGCAGTTCTTC. It specifies CASSLLGASSYNEQFF. The rearrangement links TRBV27 to TRBJ2-1, with a tentative D call TRBD1 (6 bases). Germline CDR1 reads MNHEY; CDR2 reads SMNVEV (reference sequence). V dropped 1 base and J dropped 0 bases, with 10 bases sitting between them. This CDR3 region has 16 residues.

This clonotype was found many times. This chain uses TRBV12-3 or TRBV12-4 with TRBJ2-5; D gene unclear. This CDR3 contains 13 residues. The V end lost 6 bases, the J end lost 3 bases, and 11 bases lay between the germline ends. The DNA of the CDR3 is TGTGCCAGCAGGGCTGGAGTGGAAGAGACCCAGTACTTC. Amino acid sequence: CASRAGVEETQYF.

This clonotype was recorded a few times. The chain couples TRBV15 to TRBJ1-5, with D perhaps matching TRBD1 (6 bases). CDR3 length: 15 amino acids. The V end lost 2 bases, the J end lost 3 bases, and 11 bases lay between the germline ends. Germline CDR1 reads LNHNV; CDR2 reads YYDKDF (reference sequence). The DNA for the CDR3 is TGTGCCACCAGCAGATCACAGGGCCCCAATCAGCCCCAGCATTTT. This sequence encodes CATSRSQGPNQPQHF.

A few counts support this clonotype. The chain is built from TRBV5-6 and TRBJ2-2, with 9 bases that match TRBD2. The germline V gene encodes CDR1 SGHDT and CDR2 YYEEEE. The CDR3 length is 14 residues. Losses at the gene ends were 4 bases for V and 7 bases for J; bases not matched to a gene: 5. The DNA for the CDR3 is TGTGCCAGCAGCCCGGGACTAGCTCTCGGGGAGCTGTTTTTT. Residues: CASSPGLALGELFF.